This T cell receptor (beta chain) originates from a study of T cell responses to AZD1222 COVID-19 vaccine. Study-level information: Analyses pooled second doses at about 4 or about 12 weeks.

Study outcomes and limitations: Among those given AZD1222, only 6 or 7 were seropositive at baseline. Increases in Spike-specific TCR breadth and depth were seen after two AZD1222 doses. Clonal diversity was possibly underestimated, and the donors were mostly white British, with more females.

The CDR3 contains 13 residues. Germline CDR1 MGHRA, CDR2 YSYEKL. V lost 6 bases, J lost 16 bases, and 22 bases lay in between. For this clone: Antigen: not known.

Generated by immunoSEQ multiplex PCR, the TCRdb table keeps only in-frame clones and is missing some. The sample contains tens of thousands of clones, 70% to 90% of which appear only once. The specimen was peripheral blood, collected on day 0 of AZD1222 vaccination. This TCR was recovered from an adult in good health. The chain is built from TRBV4-1 and TRBJ2-1; D tentatively fits TRBD1 or TRBD2 (5 bases each). As DNA, the CDR3 is TGCGCCAGCAGTCTTGGGGGACCCGAAGAGGTTTTCTTC. As protein: CASSLGGPEEVFF.